One sample yielded the 22 T cell receptor beta chains listed below, sequenced in a study of blood T cell repertoires in COVID-19. This table comes from immunoSEQ multiplex PCR, and its TCRdb copy is limited to in-frame clones, with some not included. The table includes a few hundred thousand clones, approximately 83% detected once. Sequences were obtained from PBMCs or T cells enriched from blood (not recorded which). The receptors were gathered from a man over 45 who had recovered from COVID-19.

V and J are TRBV14 and TRBJ2-5; D is possibly TRBD1 (5 bases). V was pared by 3 bases and J by 4 bases, with 15 bases between. This CDR3 spans 15 amino acids. The germline CDR1 and CDR2 sequences are SGHDN and FVKESK. The CDR3 coding sequence is TGTGCCAGCAGCCAGGAACTCTTTGGGGCAGAGACCCAGTACTTC. The encoded protein is CASSQELFGAETQYF.

J is TRBJ2-5 and V is TRBV7-9; D may be TRBD2 (5 bases). Germline CDR1 reads SEHNR; CDR2 reads FQNEAQ (reference sequence). The V end lost 1 base, the J end lost 3 bases, and 9 bases lay between the germline ends. This CDR3 has 14 residues. Written as DNA, the CDR3 is TGTGCCAGCAGCTTAGGTGAGGGAAAAGAGACCCAGTACTTC. It yields the protein CASSLGEGKETQYF.

This clone was recorded only once. The J gene is TRBJ1-4, the V gene TRBV28; D not certain. CDR3 length: 17 residues. V was pared by 5 bases and J by 5 bases, with 21 bases between. Germline V gives CDR1 MDHEN, CDR2 SYDVKM. The CDR3 loop is CASSLLAPAGLNEKLFF. The CDR3 region has the DNA TGTGCCAGCAGTCTCCTCGCGCCAGCGGGGTTAAATGAAAAACTGTTTTTT. The complete variable domain, with remaining parts taken from reference TRBV28 and TRBJ1-4, reads DVKVTQSSRYLVKRTGEKVFLECVQDMDHENMFWYRQDPGLGLRLIYFSYDVKMKEKGDIPEGYSVSREKKERFSLILESASTNQTSMYLCASSLLAPAGLNEKLFFGSGTQLSVL.

The chain uses TRBV2 and TRBJ2-3, with TRBD2 as a possible D gene (5 bases). Per the germline V gene, CDR1 is SNHLY and CDR2 is FYNNEI. Trimming left V 4 bases short and J 6 bases short, with 17 bases between. The CDR3 sequence is 15 residues long. The CDR3 sequence: CASSVAPLSGDTQYF. CDR3 DNA: TGTGCCAGCAGTGTAGCCCCTTTATCGGGGGATACGCAGTATTTT.

The chain links TRBV4-2 to TRBJ2-5; 10 bases are a match to TRBD1. CDR3 length: 17 residues. V gave up 1 base and J gave up 4 bases; unmatched junction bases: 9. Germline CDR1 LGHNA, CDR2 YNFKEQ. CDR3 DNA: TGTGCCAGCAGCCAAGTCTCTCTGGACAGGGGGTCAGAGACCCAGTACTTC. Its translation is CASSQVSLDRGSETQYF.

The rearrangement links TRBV11-2 to TRBJ1-6; 10 nucleotides line up with TRBD1. V lost 2 bases, J lost 7 bases, and 11 bases stayed unmatched. Germline V gene data show CDR1 as SGHAT and CDR2 as FQNNGV. The CDR3 runs to 18 residues. In DNA form, the CDR3 reads TGTGCCAGCAGCTTACAGCTCGGGACAGGGGCGTCAAATTCACCCCTCCACTTT. This gives the protein CASSLQLGTGASNSPLHF.

This sequence joins TRBV11-2 and TRBJ1-1, with 8 bases that match TRBD1. With V trimmed by 4 bases and J by 3 bases, 4 bases remained unmatched. The CDR3 contains 14 residues. The V gene's germline CDR1 is SGHAT and CDR2 FQNNGV. DNA for the CDR3: TGTGCCAGCAGCTGGCTCAGGGGGCACACTGAAGCTTTCTTT. Translated, it gives CASSWLRGHTEAFF.

This clone was detected once. The CDR3 is CASSSRLASLRGGELFF. As DNA, the CDR3 is TGTGCCAGTAGTTCCCGACTAGCTTCACTACGGGGCGGGGAGCTGTTTTTT. The rearrangement joins TRBV19 to TRBJ2-2; 7 bases are a match to TRBD2. The length of the CDR3 is 17 residues. Germline CDR1 LNHDA, CDR2 SQIVND (reference sequence). The V gene end was trimmed by 5 bases and the J gene end by 7 bases; junction bases not matched to a gene: 16.

The chain employs TRBV23-1 and TRBJ1-2, with TRBD1 as a possible D gene (5 bases). TRBV23-1 is assigned to the ORF class and has an uncertain function. Trimming stripped 11 bases from V and 3 bases from J, with 25 bases between. This CDR3 spans 16 amino acids. CDR3: CAGDWTQPFLDYGYTF. CDR3 DNA sequence: TGCGCCGGTGACTGGACACAACCATTCTTGGACTATGGCTACACCTTC.

J is TRBJ1-3 and V is TRBV11-3; no firm D call. In germline, CDR1 is SGHNT, CDR2 YENEEA. Trimming removed 3 bases from V and 0 bases from J, with 9 bases in between. CDR3 size: 15 residues. DNA for the CDR3: TGTGCCAGCAGCTTCCAATCGAGCTCTGGAAACACCATATATTTT. Its protein is CASSFQSSSGNTIYF.

This sequence joins TRBV5-4 and TRBJ2-1; 9 bases agree with TRBD2. The CDR3 covers 15 residues. Germline trimming cut 2 bases from V and 5 bases from J; bases unmatched to any gene: 5. The V gene's germline CDR1 is SGHNT and CDR2 YYREEE (reference sequence). The CDR3 region has the DNA TGTGCCAGCAGCTTAGCGGGGGGCGACAACAATGAGCAGTTCTTC. It codes for CASSLAGGDNNEQFF.

The gene calls are TRBV29-1 and TRBJ2-7; D unresolved. The V gene's germline CDR1 is SQVTM and CDR2 ANQGSEA. This CDR3 is 14 amino acids long. Between the trimmed V and J ends, which lost 6 bases and 3 bases, there was a span of 18 bases. CDR3 sequence (DNA): TGCAGCGTGGCTATGGGCGCCGAAGTCTACGAGCAGTACTTC. It specifies CSVAMGAEVYEQYF.

The CDR3 nucleotides read TGTGCCAGCAGAAAACCGGGACAGGGAGTGGAGACCCAGTACTTC. Translated: CASRKPGQGVETQYF. The V call is TRBV5-4, the J call TRBJ2-5; 9 positions match TRBD1. The germline V gene encodes CDR1 SGHNT and CDR2 YYREEE (reference sequence). With 5 bases clipped from V and 5 bases from J, the junction kept 10 bases outside the gene matches. There are 15 residues in the CDR3. Drawing the rest from reference TRBV5-4 and TRBJ2-5, the complete variable domain is ETGVTQSPTHLIKTRGQQVTLRCSSQSGHNTVSWYQQALGQGPQFIFQYYREEENGRGNFPPRFSGLQFPNYSSELNVNALELDDSALYLCASRKPGQGVETQYFGPGTRLLVL.

The V gene is TRBV7-8, the J gene TRBJ2-2; perhaps TRBD2 as D (7 bases). This CDR3 is 15 amino acids long. The germline V and J ends were trimmed by 3 bases and 5 bases, with 13 bases remaining between them. Germline V gives CDR1 SGHVS, CDR2 FQNEAQ. CDR3 in amino acids: CASSLTGGFTGELFF. DNA of the CDR3: TGTGCCAGCAGCTTGACGGGGGGCTTTACCGGGGAGCTGTTTTTT. Variable domain in full (rest from reference TRBV7-8 and TRBJ2-2): GAGVSQSPRYKVAKRGQDVALRCDPISGHVSLFWYQQALGQGPEFLTYFQNEAQLDKSGLPSDRFFAERPEGSVSTLKIQRTQQEDSAVYLCASSLTGGFTGELFFGEGSRLTVL.

This rearrangement joins TRBV2 to TRBJ1-6; the D is unclear. This CDR3 spans 12 amino acids. V lost 5 bases, J lost 9 bases, and 8 bases lay in between. Germline lookup yields CDR1 SNHLY and CDR2 FYNNEI. The CDR3 sequence is CASSSHSSPLHF. The DNA for the CDR3 is TGTGCCAGCAGTTCACATTCTTCACCCCTCCACTTT.

This chain links TRBV7-2 with TRBJ2-5, with D possibly TRBD2 on 6 matching bases. Germline-derived CDR1 and CDR2 are SGHTA and FQGNSA. The CDR3 is 13 residues long. V lost 5 bases and J lost 3, with 10 bases in between. CDR3 bases: TGTGCCAGCAGCGCGGGACTGGAAGAGACCCAGTACTTC. As protein: CASSAGLEETQYF.

V gene TRBV12-5 combines with J gene TRBJ2-7; D may be TRBD1 (5 bases). Deletions cut 0 bases from V and 2 bases from J, with 11 bases between. The V gene's germline CDR1 is LGHNT and CDR2 FRNRAP. The CDR3 sequence is 15 residues long. CDR3 protein: CASGLVKQAAYEQYF. The DNA for the CDR3 is TGTGCTAGTGGTTTGGTAAAACAGGCAGCCTACGAGCAGTACTTC.

The J gene is TRBJ2-1, the V gene TRBV12-5; D gene unclear. Germline V gene lookup returns CDR1 LGHNT and CDR2 FRNRAP. V gave up 4 bases and J gave up 7 bases, with 5 bases separating them. The CDR3 consists of 11 residues. DNA of the CDR3: TGTGCTAGTGGTTCCCTGAATGAGCAGTTCTTC. Protein: CASGSLNEQFF.

The chain has TRBV6-5 and TRBJ2-7, with 9 nucleotides matching TRBD2. CDR1 is MNHEY and CDR2 is SVGAGI in the germline V gene. The ends lost 2 bases at V and 7 bases at J; junction bases unmatched: 9. This CDR3 region has 15 residues. This CDR3 reads CASSYPGLAGREQYF. DNA for the CDR3: TGTGCCAGCAGTTACCCGGGACTAGCCGGGCGTGAGCAGTACTTC.

The rearrangement uses TRBV5-6 and TRBJ1-4; TRBD1 agrees at 8 bases. V lost 0 bases, J lost 4 bases, and 8 bases stayed unmatched. This CDR3 comprises 17 residues. From germline, CDR1 is SGHDT and CDR2 YYEEEE. The CDR3 region has the DNA TGTGCCAGCAGCTTGGGGACAGGGACTAGCAATAATGAAAAACTGTTTTTT. It encodes CASSLGTGTSNNEKLFF. Looking up the rest from reference TRBV5-6 and TRBJ1-4 gives the full variable domain: DAGVTQSPTHLIKTRGQQVTLRCSPKSGHDTVSWYQQALGQGPQFIFQYYEEEERQRGNFPDRFSGHQFPNYSSELNVNALLLGDSALYLCASSLGTGTSNNEKLFFGSGTQLSVL.

The V and J genes are TRBV11-2 and TRBJ1-1; 10 bases map to TRBD1. V dropped 1 base and J dropped 6; count of bases not matched to a gene: 17. The germline CDR1 and CDR2 sequences are SGHAT and FQNNGV. The CDR3 covers 19 residues. The CDR3 DNA is TGTGCCAGCAGCTTAGCCGGACAGGGGGAGATTAAAGGGTCCGCTGAAGCTTTCTTT. As protein: CASSLAGQGEIKGSAEAFF. The full variable domain, in which reference TRBV11-2 and TRBJ1-1 provide the parts outside the CDR3, is EAGVAQSPRYKIIEKRQSVAFWCNPISGHATLYWYQQILGQGPKLLIQFQNNGVVDDSQLPKDRFSAERLKGVDSTLKIQPAKLEDSAVYLCASSLAGQGEIKGSAEAFFGQGTRLTVV.

The gene calls are TRBV7-3 and TRBJ1-2; 10 nucleotides line up with TRBD1. With 4 bases clipped from V and 1 base from J, the junction kept 3 bases outside the gene matches. In germline, CDR1 is SGHTA, CDR2 FQGTGA. The CDR3 is 15 residues long. Here the CDR3 reads CASSSWTGGNYGYTF. CDR3 in DNA: TGTGCCAGCAGCTCCTGGACAGGGGGTAACTATGGCTACACCTTC.